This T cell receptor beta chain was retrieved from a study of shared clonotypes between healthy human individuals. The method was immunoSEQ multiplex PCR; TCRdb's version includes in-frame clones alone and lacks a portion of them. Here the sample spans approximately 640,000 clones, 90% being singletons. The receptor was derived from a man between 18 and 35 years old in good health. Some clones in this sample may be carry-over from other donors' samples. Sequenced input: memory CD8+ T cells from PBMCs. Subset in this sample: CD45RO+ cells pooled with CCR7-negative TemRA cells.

CDR3 residues: CAWRSRAHEQFF. Here the CDR3 DNA reads TGTGCCTGGAGATCCAGGGCCCATGAGCAGTTCTTC. This rearrangement joins TRBV30 to TRBJ2-1; D may be TRBD1 (5 bases). CDR3 size: 12 residues. V was shortened by 3 bases and J by 8 bases, with 11 bases between the two germline ends. In germline, CDR1 is GTSNPN, CDR2 SVGIG (reference sequence). Supplemented by reference TRBV30 and TRBJ2-1, the full variable domain reads SQTIHQWPATLVQPVGSPLSLECTVEGTSNPNLYWYRQAAGRGLQLLFYSVGIGQISSEVPQNLSASRPQDRQFILSSKKLLLSDSGFYLCAWRSRAHEQFFGPGTRLTVL.